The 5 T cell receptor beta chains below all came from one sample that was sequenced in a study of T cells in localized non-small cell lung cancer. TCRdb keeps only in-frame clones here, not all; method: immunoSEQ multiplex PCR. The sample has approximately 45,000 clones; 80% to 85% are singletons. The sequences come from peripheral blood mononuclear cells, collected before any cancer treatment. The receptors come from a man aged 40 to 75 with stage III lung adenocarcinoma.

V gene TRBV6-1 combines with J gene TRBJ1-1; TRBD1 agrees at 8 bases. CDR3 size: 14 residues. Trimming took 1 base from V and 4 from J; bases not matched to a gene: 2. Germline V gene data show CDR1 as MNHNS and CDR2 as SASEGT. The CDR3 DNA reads TGTGCCAGCAGTGAAGGTACAGGGGGCACTGAAGCTTTCTTT. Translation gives CASSEGTGGTEAFF.

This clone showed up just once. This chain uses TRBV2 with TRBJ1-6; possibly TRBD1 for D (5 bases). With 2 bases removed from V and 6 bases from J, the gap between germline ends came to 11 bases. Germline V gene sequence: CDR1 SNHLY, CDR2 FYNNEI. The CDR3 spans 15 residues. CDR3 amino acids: CASSEYQGFNSPLHF. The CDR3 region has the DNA TGTGCCAGCAGTGAATACCAGGGTTTTAATTCACCCCTCCACTTT.

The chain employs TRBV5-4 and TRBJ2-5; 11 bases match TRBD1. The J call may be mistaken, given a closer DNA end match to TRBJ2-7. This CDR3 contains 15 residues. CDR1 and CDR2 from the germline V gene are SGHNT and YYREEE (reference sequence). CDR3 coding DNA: TGTGCCAGCAGCTTGGCCGGGACAGGGGGGCGCGAGCAGTACTTC. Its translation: CASSLAGTGGREQYF.

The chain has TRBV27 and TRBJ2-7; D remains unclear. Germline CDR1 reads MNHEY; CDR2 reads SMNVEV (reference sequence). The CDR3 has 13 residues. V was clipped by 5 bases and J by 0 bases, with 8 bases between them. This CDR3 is CASSQDPSYEQYF. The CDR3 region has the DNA TGTGCCAGCAGTCAGGACCCCTCCTACGAGCAGTACTTC.

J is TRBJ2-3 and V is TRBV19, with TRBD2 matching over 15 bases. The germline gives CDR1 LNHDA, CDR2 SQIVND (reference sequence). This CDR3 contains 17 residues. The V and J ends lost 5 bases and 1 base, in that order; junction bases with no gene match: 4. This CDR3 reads CASSLGLAGGGTDTQYF. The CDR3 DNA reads TGTGCCAGTAGTCTCGGACTAGCGGGGGGGGGCACAGATACGCAGTATTTT.